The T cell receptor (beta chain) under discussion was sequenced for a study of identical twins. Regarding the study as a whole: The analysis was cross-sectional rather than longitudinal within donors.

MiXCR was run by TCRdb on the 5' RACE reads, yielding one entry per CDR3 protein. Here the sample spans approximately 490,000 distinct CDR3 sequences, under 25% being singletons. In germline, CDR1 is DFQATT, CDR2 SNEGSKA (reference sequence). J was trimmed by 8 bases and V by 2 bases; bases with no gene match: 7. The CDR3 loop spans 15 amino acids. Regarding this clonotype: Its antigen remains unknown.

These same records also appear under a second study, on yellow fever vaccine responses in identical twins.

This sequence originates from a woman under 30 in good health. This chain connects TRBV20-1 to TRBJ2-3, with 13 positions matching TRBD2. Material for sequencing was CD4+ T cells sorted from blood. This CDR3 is CSARPTSGGIGTQYF. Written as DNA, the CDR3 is TGCAGTGCTAGACCGACTAGCGGGGGGATCGGTACGCAGTATTTT.